The 23 T cell receptor beta chains presented below share a single source sample, sequenced in a study of T cell repertoires in cytomegalovirus infection. Each CDR3 protein gets one entry after TCRdb re-called the reads with MiXCR. Seen here are some 700,000 distinct CDR3 sequences, roughly 36% observed once, and the top ten hold 18%. Their antigens are not known. Sequenced material: cultured PBMCs, taken from culture after CMV antigen stimulation. The origin of the receptors is a human donor in good health (CMV status not recorded). Some clones in this sample may be carry-over from other donors' samples.

This clonotype showed up many times. V and J are TRBV7-2 and TRBJ1-2; 7 bases align to TRBD1. Germline V CDR1 and CDR2: SGHTA, FQGNSA. The J segment lost 4 bases and the V segment lost 10 bases, leaving 9 bases of the junction unmatched. The CDR3 extends over 13 amino acids. CDR3 protein: CATAGGQAYGYTF. The CDR3 bases are TGTGCCACAGCAGGGGGGCAGGCCTATGGCTACACCTTC.

This clonotype appeared a few times. This chain joins TRBV12-3 or TRBV12-4 and TRBJ2-5, with D tentatively TRBD1 or TRBD2 (5 bases each). Trimming removed 1 base at V and 6 bases at J, with 15 bases between. This CDR3 is built from 15 residues. The CDR3 protein is CASSLGDLPGKTQYF. The CDR3 region has the DNA TGTGCCAGCAGTTTAGGGGACCTCCCTGGAAAGACCCAGTACTTC.

This clonotype has just a few counts. The rearrangement links TRBV29-1 to TRBJ2-6; D is unclear. There are 12 residues in the CDR3. Germline CDR1 SQVTM, CDR2 ANQGSEA. V dropped 7 bases and J dropped 0 bases, with 4 bases sitting between them. The CDR3 sequence is CSAFSGANVLTF. The CDR3, as DNA: TGCAGCGCTTTCTCTGGGGCCAACGTCCTGACTTTC.

The chain carries TRBV12-3 or TRBV12-4 and TRBJ2-1; D is ambiguous. Trimming took off 3 bases at V and 7 bases at J, with 7 bases between the two ends. CDR3 size: 12 residues. This chain's CDR3 is CASSFSVNEQFF. CDR3 bases: TGTGCCAGCAGTTTCAGTGTTAATGAGCAGTTCTTC.

The sample holds a few counts of this clonotype. J is TRBJ2-2 and V is TRBV5-4, with TRBD2 matching 7 bases. V shed 4 bases, J shed 2 bases, and the junction held 5 bases outside the gene matches. The CDR3 has 15 amino acids. Germline values: CDR1 SGHNT, CDR2 YYREEE (reference sequence). CDR3 in amino acids: CASSPASGNTGELFF. The CDR3 DNA sequence: TGTGCCAGCAGCCCGGCTAGCGGAAACACCGGGGAGCTGTTTTTT.

CDR3 region: CASIQRGGGGEQYF. CDR3 in DNA: TGTGCCAGCATCCAAAGAGGGGGGGGAGGAGAGCAGTACTTC. The chain uses TRBV13 and TRBJ2-7; possibly TRBD2 for D (7 bases). Trimming shortened V by 7 bases and J by 7 bases, and 20 bases separated the two germline ends. The CDR3 consists of 14 residues. The germline V gene encodes CDR1 PRHDT and CDR2 FYEKMQ (reference sequence).

This clonotype was seen more than once but under ten times. The V gene is TRBV7-2, the J gene TRBJ1-1; D unresolved. The CDR3 length is 15 residues. Germline V gene lookup returns CDR1 SGHTA and CDR2 FQGNSA. The V end was cut by 5 bases, the J end by 1 base, with 14 bases between. CDR3 in amino acids: CASSPTTDPNTEAFF. The CDR3 nucleotides read TGTGCCAGCAGCCCCACGACGGACCCGAACACTGAAGCTTTCTTT.

J is TRBJ1-1 and V is TRBV12-3 or TRBV12-4; tentatively, D is TRBD1 (5 bases). The germline V and J ends were trimmed by 3 bases and 11 bases, with 22 bases remaining between them. CDR3 length equals 15 residues. CDR3 region: CASSFGVGDVAGAFF. CDR3 bases: TGTGCCAGCAGTTTCGGGGTAGGGGACGTCGCGGGCGCTTTCTTT.

The genes are TRBV6-6 and TRBJ2-1; weak D call: TRBD2 (6 bases). CDR1 and CDR2 from the germline V gene are MNHNY and SVGAGI (reference sequence). The CDR3 runs 12 residues. V lost 6 bases and J lost 5, with 8 bases in between. The CDR3 nucleotides are TGTGCCAGCAGCCGACTAGACAATGAGCAGTTCTTC. Protein: CASSRLDNEQFF.

This clonotype has more than one count but fewer than ten. The CDR3 DNA reads TGTGCCAGCAGTGGACAGCCCTCTGGAAACACCATATATTTT. Translating gives CASSGQPSGNTIYF. The rearrangement uses TRBV6-1 and TRBJ1-3, with D possibly TRBD1 on 5 matching bases. V lost 4 bases and J 0 bases, leaving 7 bases between the germline ends. The germline V gene encodes CDR1 MNHNS and CDR2 SASEGT. The CDR3 spans 14 residues.

The sample holds a few counts of this clonotype. This rearrangement joins TRBV7-2 to TRBJ2-7, with 7 bases matching TRBD2. The CDR3 is 15 amino acids. V lost 7 bases to trimming and J lost 6 bases; unmatched junction nucleotides: 15. Germline CDR1 SGHTA, CDR2 FQGNSA. The CDR3 loop is CASTYGGGGGGEQYF. The CDR3 DNA reads TGTGCCAGCACTTATGGGGGAGGCGGGGGAGGCGAGCAGTACTTC.

This chain joins TRBV6-2 or TRBV6-3 and TRBJ1-1; tentatively, D is TRBD1 (6 bases). Per germline, CDR1 MNHEY and CDR2 SVGEGT. The CDR3 is made up of 14 amino acids. Trimming cost V 6 bases and J 1 base, with 12 bases left between them. For the CDR3, the DNA is TGTGCCAGCAGCCGGCGGGGACAGAACACTGAAGCTTTCTTT. Protein: CASSRRGQNTEAFF.

The chain is built from TRBV7-6 and TRBJ2-1, with D hard to call. The V and J ends lost 4 bases and 3 bases respectively, with 19 bases between them. CDR1 is SGHVS, CDR2 FNYEAQ, per germline. The CDR3 is 17 residues long. CDR3 sequence (DNA): TGTGCCAGCAGCTCCCCACCCGGCAGGCCCAACTACAATGAGCAGTTCTTC. Its protein is CASSSPPGRPNYNEQFF.

This clonotype came up a few times. V gene TRBV6-6 combines with J gene TRBJ1-6; the D gene is possibly TRBD1 (6 bases). From germline, CDR1 is MNHNY and CDR2 SVGAGI (reference sequence). Trimming cost V 3 bases and J 7 bases, with 10 bases left between them. The CDR3 is 14 amino acids. The CDR3 loop reads CASSYVQGNSPLHF. Written as DNA, the CDR3 is TGTGCCAGCAGTTATGTACAGGGCAATTCACCCCTCCACTTT.

This clonotype showed up just a few times. The chain uses TRBV19 and TRBJ1-5; perhaps TRBD1 as D (6 bases). The CDR3 runs 16 residues. Germline assignment: CDR1 LNHDA and CDR2 SQIVND (reference sequence). The V and J ends lost 0 bases and 5 bases respectively, with 14 bases between them. CDR3 loop: CASSIEAGRGDQPQHF. CDR3 DNA: TGTGCCAGTAGTATAGAGGCCGGCAGGGGTGATCAGCCCCAGCATTTT.

This clonotype was counted only a few times. The chain combines TRBV6-2 or TRBV6-3 with TRBJ2-7, with D perhaps TRBD2 (7 bases). Trimming took off 5 bases at V and 6 bases at J, with 17 bases between the two ends. Germline V gene data show CDR1 as MNHEY and CDR2 as SVGEGT. This CDR3 is 14 amino acids long. Here the CDR3 reads CASSRGGLRGEQYF. Written as DNA, the CDR3 is TGTGCCAGCAGTCGCGGGGGTCTCAGGGGCGAGCAGTACTTC.

V gene TRBV29-1 combines with J gene TRBJ2-1; 8 bases fit TRBD2. V gave up 6 bases and J gave up 2 bases; unmatched junction bases: 6. The CDR3 length is 14 residues. Germline V gives CDR1 SQVTM, CDR2 ANQGSEA. The CDR3 loop reads CSVIAGSTYNEQFF. CDR3 DNA sequence: TGCAGCGTAATAGCGGGATCCACCTACAATGAGCAGTTCTTC.

This rearrangement joins TRBV12-3 or TRBV12-4 to TRBJ2-3, with 7 bases matching TRBD2. The J segment lost 2 bases and the V segment lost 5 bases, leaving 10 bases of the junction unmatched. This CDR3 has 16 residues. CDR3 sequence: CASSLTRGVNTDTQYF. In DNA form, the CDR3 reads TGTGCCAGCAGTCTGACCCGGGGGGTAAACACAGATACGCAGTATTTT.

This clonotype was seen many times. This chain joins TRBV7-8 and TRBJ1-5; D perhaps matches TRBD1 (5 bases). Trimming removed 2 bases from V and 4 bases from J, with 24 bases in between. Germline CDR1 SGHVS, CDR2 FQNEAQ. CDR3 length: 19 residues. This CDR3 is CASSLTDGTAHWGNQPQHF. CDR3 sequence (DNA): TGTGCCAGCAGCTTAACTGACGGGACGGCCCATTGGGGGAATCAGCCCCAGCATTTT.

This rearrangement joins TRBV12-3 or TRBV12-4 to TRBJ2-5, with 7 positions matching TRBD2. Unmatched junction bases numbered 5, after V lost 3 bases and J lost 4 bases. CDR3 length: 14 amino acids. The DNA for the CDR3 is TGTGCCAGCAGTTTTTCGGCTAGCGGAGAGACCCAGTACTTC. This translates into CASSFSASGETQYF.

This chain connects TRBV5-1 to TRBJ2-1, with D possibly being TRBD1 or TRBD2 (6 bases each). CDR1 is SGHRS, CDR2 YFSETQ, per germline. The CDR3 is 17 amino acids. The V end lost 3 bases, the J end lost 0 bases, and 16 bases lay between the germline ends. The CDR3 region is CASSWGAQESSYNEQFF. Here the CDR3 DNA reads TGCGCCAGCAGCTGGGGGGCACAGGAGAGCTCCTACAATGAGCAGTTCTTC.

The chain links TRBV25-1 to TRBJ2-1; maybe TRBD1 (5 bases). Germline values: CDR1 MGHDK, CDR2 SYGVNS. The CDR3 runs to 16 residues. The germline V and J ends were trimmed by 3 bases and 7 bases, with 19 bases remaining between them. CDR3 sequence (DNA): TGTGCCAGCAGTGACCCCCGGTTGCAGGGTAGGAATGAGCAGTTCTTC. Its translation: CASSDPRLQGRNEQFF.

The sample holds one count of this clonotype. The gene calls are TRBV6-2 or TRBV6-3 and TRBJ2-3, with TRBD2 matching 12 bases. The V segment lost 5 bases and the J segment 6 bases; nucleotides outside the gene matches: 9. Germline V CDR1 and CDR2: MNHEY, SVGEGT. This CDR3 spans 16 amino acids. The CDR3, as DNA: TGTGCCAGCAGTCAACGGACTAGCGGGAATTGGGATACGCAGTATTTT. Translation gives CASSQRTSGNWDTQYF.